This T cell receptor (beta chain) was captured by sequencing in a study of blood T cells in healthy people across ages. Looking at the study overall: Capture by template switching was about one barcoded beta molecule per two T cells. Notes on the study in general: Unsorted PBMCs ruled out conclusive naive versus antigen-experienced comparison. Comparison with aged donors showed that long-lived donors had more naive CD4+ cells and higher diversity.

It was with a sample-barcoded 5' primer and a J-beta primer mix that a second PCR of roughly 7 to 12 cycles was run. One entry per CDR3 protein, called by TCRdb with MiXCR from the 5' RACE reads. The table lists more than 1,000,000 distinct CDR3 sequences, approximately 26% of them singletons. Trimming removed 7 bases from V and 4 bases from J, with 16 bases in between. There are 13 residues in the CDR3. CDR1 is SQVTM and CDR2 is ANQGSEA in the germline V gene. This clonotype was seen more than once but under ten times. Its matching antigen is unknown. The same sample was also studied in work on T cells of mothers and their children. As that report states: Evidence of persistent microchimeric T cell clones was absent.

The chain is built from TRBV29-1 and TRBJ1-1; no firm D call. The receptor was derived from a girl aged 2 to 9 in good health. Sequencing was carried out using blood. CDR3 region: CSGGGNVGTEAFF. DNA of the CDR3: TGCAGCGGGGGTGGGAATGTGGGCACTGAAGCTTTCTTT.